This TCR beta chain is from a study of post-analysis software for immune sequencing data. On the study more broadly: The courses of disease that were included comprised relapsing-remitting, secondary progressive and progressive-relapsing multiple sclerosis. Notes on the study in general: The five TRBV segments detected at higher frequency in patients than in controls included TRBV5-6, TRBV5-1 and TRBV20-1. Co-batched samples clustered tightly together by F measure. Compared against controls, patients with multiple sclerosis displayed significantly lower normalized Chao1 diversity.

cDNA libraries of TCR beta carried unique molecular identifiers. Input of 1 to 10 million T cells yielded some 500,000 cDNA molecules. MiXCR, run by TCRdb on the PCR reads, gives a single entry per CDR3 protein. The profile shows 350,000 to 500,000 distinct CDR3 sequences, about 40% of them singletons. Germline CDR1 MDHEN, CDR2 SYDVKM. Trimming pared 2 bases from V and 5 bases from J, leaving 9 bases between. This CDR3 contains 13 residues. Points on this clonotype: Its antigen is still unknown.

The chain joins TRBV28 to TRBJ2-5, with D perhaps being TRBD1 or TRBD2 (5 bases each). This TCR derives from a girl aged 2 to 10 with multiple sclerosis. Sequenced input: blood. CDR3 protein: CASSLGDRETQYF. Here the CDR3 DNA reads TGTGCCAGCAGTTTAGGGGACCGGGAGACCCAGTACTTC.